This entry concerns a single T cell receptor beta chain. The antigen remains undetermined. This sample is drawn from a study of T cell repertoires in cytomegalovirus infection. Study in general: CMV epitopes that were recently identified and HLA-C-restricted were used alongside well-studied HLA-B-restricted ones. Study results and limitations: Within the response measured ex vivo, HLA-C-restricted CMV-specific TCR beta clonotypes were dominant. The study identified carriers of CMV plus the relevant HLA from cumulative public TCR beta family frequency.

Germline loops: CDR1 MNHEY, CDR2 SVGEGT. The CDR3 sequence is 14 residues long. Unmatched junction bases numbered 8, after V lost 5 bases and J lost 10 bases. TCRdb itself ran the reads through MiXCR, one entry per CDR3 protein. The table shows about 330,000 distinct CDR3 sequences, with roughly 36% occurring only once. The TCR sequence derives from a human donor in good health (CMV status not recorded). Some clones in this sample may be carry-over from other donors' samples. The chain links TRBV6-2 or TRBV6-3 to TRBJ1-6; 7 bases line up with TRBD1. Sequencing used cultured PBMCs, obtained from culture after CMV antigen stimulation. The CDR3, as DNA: TGTGCCAGCAGTCTGTCGACAGGGATATCACCCCTCCACTTT. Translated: CASSLSTGISPLHF.